The present T cell receptor beta chain was sequenced within a study of metastatic and nonmetastatic thyroid tumors (dated by TCRdb to about 2020). Notes on the research overall: The researchers compared repertoires between peripheral blood samples and tumor or nodule tissue samples from patients with malignant or benign thyroid disease.

In regard to this clone: Its antigen remains undetermined. Per-base quality was not reported, and no clone a single base away is much larger than it.

CDR1 DFQATT and CDR2 SNEGSKA were looked up in the germline V gene (reference sequence). The CDR3 covers 16 residues, taking in both the cysteine and the phenylalanine. The sequence is cut down to CDR3 DNA, 48 bases in frame from base 1. At the junction V is shortened by 2 bases and J by 7 bases; bases outside the gene matches: 13. The method was PCR. Data came from an Illumina HiSeq 4000. The TCR beta-chain CDR3 region of each patient was profiled by high-throughput sequencing. In the paper's pipeline: CDR3 differences across clinicopathological groups were used to build a classifier for discriminating distant-metastatic papillary thyroid cancer patients. The Shannon index was used to measure repertoire diversity, and the Morisita-Horn index was used to measure how similar tumor and blood repertoires were. Clones were called with MiXCR by TCRdb after fastp trimmed the public reads at Q25, and only in-frame beta chains were retained. TCRdb assigned the V and J calls; the authors' analysis was not used. For this sample there are 60,000 to 85,000 clones; roughly 18% appear just once. Of the sample, roughly 13% is held by the ten largest clones.

None of the patients had been given any treatment before thyroid surgery. Patient clinical samples collected from 2012 to 2018 were retrospectively analysed using T-cell receptor beta sequencing. The paper's findings and limits, for the study overall: TCR beta diversity was reported as significantly higher in malignant tumors than in benign nodules, in both blood and tumor samples.

Sequenced sample: blood. The receptor was isolated from a female donor with papillary thyroid cancer or a benign thyroid nodule (not recorded which). Some clones in this sample may be carry-over from other donors' samples. The chain employs TRBV20-1 and TRBJ1-2; 10 central nucleotides agree with TRBD1. The CDR3 region: CSARKSWGQGSGGYTF. The sequence in DNA is TGCAGTGCTAGAAAGAGCTGGGGACAGGGGAGTGGTGGCTACACCTTC.